One TCR beta chain is described in this entry. Original analysis: Scientists estimated how many nucleated cells there were by amplifying reference gene primers. Produced via immunoSEQ multiplex PCR; TCRdb's table is partial and in-frame only. Clone size and the V and J calls come from that table; the DNA yielded D and trimming. The data contain approximately 350,000 clones, 80% to 90% of them singletons. These data are taken from a study of blood T cell repertoires in COVID-19. Turning to the study itself: From T cells, B-cell-depleted T cells, or PBMCs came the material, which was cDNA or gDNA.

The junction had 10 bases not matched to a gene; V was cut back by 4 bases and J by 3 bases. Germline V CDR1 and CDR2: SGHNT, YYREEE (reference sequence). CDR3 length: 15 residues. The V gene is TRBV5-4, the J gene TRBJ2-7, with 7 positions matching TRBD2. This clonotype was sampled from a man aged 25 to 40 with active or convalescent COVID-19. Sequenced input: peripheral blood. In DNA form, the CDR3 reads TGTGCCAGCAGCACCGAAGGGCTAGCGGTCTACGAGCAGTACTTC. Residues: CASSTEGLAVYEQYF.